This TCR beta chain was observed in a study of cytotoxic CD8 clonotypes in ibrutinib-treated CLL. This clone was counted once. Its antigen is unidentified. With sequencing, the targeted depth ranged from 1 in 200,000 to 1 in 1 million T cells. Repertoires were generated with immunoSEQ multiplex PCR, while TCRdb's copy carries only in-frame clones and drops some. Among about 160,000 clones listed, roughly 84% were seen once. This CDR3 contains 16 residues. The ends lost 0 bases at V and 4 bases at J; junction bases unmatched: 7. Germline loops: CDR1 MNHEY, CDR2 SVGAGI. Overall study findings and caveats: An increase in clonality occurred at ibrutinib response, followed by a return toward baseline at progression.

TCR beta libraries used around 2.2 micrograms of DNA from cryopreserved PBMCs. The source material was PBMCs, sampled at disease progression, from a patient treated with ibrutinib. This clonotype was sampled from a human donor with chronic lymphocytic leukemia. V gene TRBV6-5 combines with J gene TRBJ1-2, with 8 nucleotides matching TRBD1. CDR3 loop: CASSYSKGQGAYGYTF. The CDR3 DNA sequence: TGTGCCAGCAGTTACTCGAAAGGGCAGGGGGCCTATGGCTACACCTTC.